The 7 T cell receptor beta chains below come from one sample, sequenced in a study of blood T cell repertoires in COVID-19. Data came from immunoSEQ multiplex PCR; TCRdb stores just in-frame clones and leaves some out. This sample has around 200,000 clones, with around 90% found just once. The sequencing input was peripheral blood. These TCRs come from a man aged 35 to 55 with active or convalescent COVID-19.

V and J are TRBV9 and TRBJ2-5; 9 positions match TRBD2. The CDR3 sequence is 14 residues long. V gave up 0 bases and J gave up 5 bases; unmatched junction bases: 2. Per germline, CDR1 SGDLS and CDR2 YYNGEE. CDR3 region: CASSVGTSAETQYF. In DNA, the CDR3 is TGTGCCAGCAGCGTAGGGACTAGCGCGGAGACCCAGTACTTC.

The chain is built from TRBV4-1 and TRBJ2-7; perhaps TRBD2 as D (5 bases). This CDR3 has 15 amino acids. Germline V gene data show CDR1 as MGHRA and CDR2 as YSYEKL. V was cut by 0 bases and J by 2 bases, with 11 bases left in between. CDR3 sequence reads: CASSQDSAATYEQYF. The DNA for the CDR3 is TGCGCCAGCAGCCAAGATAGCGCGGCAACCTACGAGCAGTACTTC.

The chain employs TRBV28 and TRBJ2-7; maybe TRBD2 (5 bases). V dropped 5 bases and J dropped 2 bases, with 13 bases sitting between them. This CDR3 comprises 14 residues. Germline lookup yields CDR1 MDHEN and CDR2 SYDVKM. This CDR3 is CASSTITGTYEQYF. DNA for the CDR3: TGTGCCAGCAGTACTATCACCGGGACCTACGAGCAGTACTTC.

This rearrangement joins TRBV19 to TRBJ2-7; D is undetermined. CDR3 size: 15 residues. V was pared by 3 bases and J by 3 bases, with 15 bases between. Germline V gives CDR1 LNHDA, CDR2 SQIVND (reference sequence). The CDR3 reads CASSMGGGVVYEQYF. The CDR3 bases are TGTGCCAGTAGTATGGGTGGCGGTGTTGTCTACGAGCAGTACTTC.

This clone was recorded once. The chain is built from TRBV3-1 (or the pseudogene TRBV3-2) and TRBJ1-5; the D gene is possibly TRBD1 (6 bases). With 1 base removed from V and 1 base from J, the gap between germline ends came to 8 bases. The CDR3 totals 15 residues. CDR1 and CDR2 (germline): LGHDT, YNNKEL (reference sequence). The CDR3 protein is CASSQGTVSNQPQHF. Written as DNA, the CDR3 is TGTGCCAGCAGCCAAGGGACAGTAAGCAATCAGCCCCAGCATTTT.

V and J are TRBV20-1 and TRBJ1-2; possibly TRBD1 for D (6 bases). The germline V gene encodes CDR1 DFQATT and CDR2 SNEGSKA (reference sequence). The CDR3 runs to 14 residues. V dropped 3 bases and J dropped 6 bases, with 17 bases sitting between them. CDR3 loop: CSASVRTVEDGYTF. The CDR3 DNA reads as TGCAGTGCTAGTGTAAGGACAGTAGAGGATGGCTACACCTTC.

The chain recombines TRBV29-1 with TRBJ2-3; 10 bases are shared with TRBD1. The CDR3 is 16 amino acids. Losses at the gene ends were 6 bases for V and 3 bases for J; bases not matched to a gene: 12. The germline CDR1 and CDR2 sequences are SQVTM and ANQGSEA. CDR3: CSVGTGDRGGTDTQYF. CDR3 sequence (DNA): TGCAGCGTGGGAACTGGGGACAGGGGCGGAACAGATACGCAGTATTTT.